The 18 T cell receptor beta chains reported below all come from one sample, sequenced in a study of blood T cells in healthy people across ages. PCR was performed a second time for 7 to 11 cycles using a sample-barcoded 5' primer and a J-beta primer mix. TCRdb re-called the 5' RACE reads with MiXCR, one entry per CDR3 protein. The data show 1.4 million or so distinct CDR3 sequences, approximately 43% seen once. The sample consisted of blood. The receptor set was obtained from a woman under 30 in good health.

J is TRBJ1-2 and V is TRBV7-9; D remains ambiguous. Germline-derived CDR1 and CDR2 are SEHNR and FQNEAQ (reference sequence). V shed 1 base and J shed 8 bases, with 8 bases lying between them. There are 12 residues in the CDR3. The DNA of the CDR3 is TGTGCCAGCAGCTTAGTCGCGGGAGGCTACACCTTC. Its translation: CASSLVAGGYTF.

This clonotype occurred a few times. This sequence joins TRBV4-1 and TRBJ2-1; 9 nucleotides line up with TRBD2. The CDR3 covers 16 residues. J gave up 2 bases and V 4 bases, and 6 bases lay outside the gene matches. Germline V gene lookup returns CDR1 MGHRA and CDR2 YSYEKL. The CDR3 loop is CASSLWGTSPYNEQFF. DNA for the CDR3: TGCGCCAGCAGCCTCTGGGGGACTAGCCCCTACAATGAGCAGTTCTTC.

This clonotype showed up just a few times. The chain is built from TRBV7-2 and TRBJ1-1; tentatively, D is TRBD1 (5 bases). The length of the CDR3 is 17 residues. V dropped 1 base and J dropped 6 bases, with 21 bases sitting between them. Germline V gene lookup returns CDR1 SGHTA and CDR2 FQGNSA. In DNA, the CDR3 is TGTGCCAGCAGCTTAGGAGGGTGGGGACGGTCTGTTGCTGAAGCTTTCTTT. Residues: CASSLGGWGRSVAEAFF.

This chain connects TRBV14 to TRBJ1-2, with TRBD1 as a possible D gene (5 bases). The CDR3 spans 15 residues. Germline loops: CDR1 SGHDN, CDR2 FVKESK. V was cut by 0 bases and J by 0 bases, with 8 bases left in between. The CDR3 region has the DNA TGTGCCAGCAGCCAAGATGCGGGGGCTAACTATGGCTACACCTTC. Residues: CASSQDAGANYGYTF.

This chain uses TRBV6-2 or TRBV6-3 with TRBJ1-5; a weak D match, TRBD1 (6 bases). Germline assignment: CDR1 MNHEY and CDR2 SVGEGT. The CDR3 covers 14 residues. The V gene lost 6 bases and the J gene lost 3 bases, with 12 bases spanning the gap. The CDR3 sequence is CASSIRDTNQPQHF. DNA for the CDR3: TGTGCCAGCAGCATACGGGACACCAATCAGCCCCAGCATTTT.

The rearrangement uses TRBV7-6 and TRBJ2-3; 10 bases are a match to TRBD2. Germline V lookup: CDR1 SGHVS, CDR2 FNYEAQ. This CDR3 region has 15 residues. Unmatched junction bases numbered 7, after V lost 5 bases and J lost 5 bases. CDR3 sequence: CASSMSGGARDTQYF. CDR3 nucleotide sequence: TGTGCCAGCAGCATGAGCGGGGGGGCGAGAGATACGCAGTATTTT. Variable domain in full (rest from reference TRBV7-6 and TRBJ2-3): GAGVSQSPRYKVTKRGQDVALRCDPISGHVSLYWYRQALGQGPEFLTYFNYEAQQDKSGLPNDRFSAERPEGSISTLTIQRTEQRDSAMYRCASSMSGGARDTQYFGPGTRLTVL.

The chain has TRBV29-1 and TRBJ2-7; 9 bases match TRBD2. CDR1 and CDR2 from the germline V gene are SQVTM and ANQGSEA. Trimming took 1 base from V and 0 from J; bases not matched to a gene: 4. CDR3 size: 15 residues. For the CDR3, the DNA is TGCAGCGTTGAAGGGACTAGCGCCCACTCCTACGAGCAGTACTTC. Amino acids: CSVEGTSAHSYEQYF.

A word on this clonotype: This may come from a read error, since a much larger clone is one base off. The J gene is TRBJ2-3, the V gene TRBV5-1; 7 positions match TRBD1. Germline trimming cut 4 bases from V and 2 bases from J; bases unmatched to any gene: 4. The CDR3 loop spans 14 amino acids. CDR1 SGHRS and CDR2 YFSETQ come from the germline V gene. The CDR3 DNA reads TGCGCCAGCAGCCATGGGACAGCCACAGATACGCAGTATTTT. Its protein is CASSHGTATDTQYF.

This chain joins TRBV20-1 and TRBJ2-2; D is unresolved. This CDR3 is 14 amino acids long. Germline values: CDR1 DFQATT, CDR2 SNEGSKA (reference sequence). V lost 6 bases and J lost 5, with 16 bases in between. CDR3 region: CSAALGVLTGELFF. The DNA for the CDR3 is TGCAGTGCCGCCCTGGGTGTCTTGACCGGGGAGCTGTTTTTT.

This clonotype was observed a few times. Compared with germline, one end of the junction differs, possibly owing to a read error. CDR3 coding DNA: TGTAGCGGACATAAGGCTAGCGGGAGCAATGAGCAGTACTTC. Amino acid sequence: CSGHKASGSNEQYF. This chain links TRBV29-1 with TRBJ2-5; 10 bases are shared with TRBD2. Germline CDR1 is SQVTM and CDR2 is ANQGSEA. The CDR3 is 14 residues long.

This clonotype was detected a few times. This chain connects TRBV7-8 to TRBJ1-2; D call uncertain. V lost 1 base, J lost 7 bases, and 7 bases lay in between. Germline lookup yields CDR1 SGHVS and CDR2 FQNEAQ. The CDR3 runs 12 residues. CDR3 bases: TGTGCCAGCAGCTTAGGGGAAAGTGGCTACACCTTC. As protein: CASSLGESGYTF.

The chain has TRBV5-1 and TRBJ2-3; TRBD1 agrees at 9 bases. Germline V gene lookup returns CDR1 SGHRS and CDR2 YFSETQ. This CDR3 contains 16 residues. With 4 bases clipped from V and 4 bases from J, the junction kept 10 bases outside the gene matches. The CDR3 protein is CASSLTGGMSSDTQYF. The CDR3, as DNA: TGCGCCAGCAGCCTTACAGGGGGCATGTCCTCAGATACGCAGTATTTT.

This clonotype was observed a handful of times. The chain employs TRBV6-6 and TRBJ2-4, with unresolved D. The DNA matches TRBJ2-7 better at its end, which makes the J call doubtful. The CDR3 loop spans 13 amino acids. Germline CDR1 MNHNY, CDR2 SVGAGI (reference sequence). CDR3 residues: CASSYGNPTEQYF. DNA for the CDR3: TGTGCCAGCAGTTATGGCAACCCCACCGAGCAGTACTTC.

This rearrangement joins TRBV7-2 to TRBJ2-7; no firm D call. CDR1 is SGHTA, CDR2 FQGNSA, per germline. This CDR3 is 12 amino acids long. The V gene lost 4 bases and the J gene lost 6 bases, with 10 bases spanning the gap. CDR3 sequence: CASSSVPFEQYF. The CDR3 DNA reads as TGTGCCAGCAGCTCCGTCCCTTTCGAGCAGTACTTC. The full variable domain, with the rest looked up from reference TRBV7-2 and TRBJ2-7, is GAGVSQSPSNKVTEKGKDVELRCDPISGHTALYWYRQSLGQGLEFLIYFQGNSAPDKSGLPSDRFSAERTGGSVSTLTIQRTQQEDSAVYLCASSSVPFEQYFGPGTRLTVT.

This clonotype came up a few times. V gene TRBV2 combines with J gene TRBJ2-5; no definite D call. The J call may be mistaken, given a closer DNA end match to TRBJ2-7. CDR1 is SNHLY, CDR2 FYNNEI, per germline. The CDR3 totals 12 residues. The CDR3 protein is CASSEALSEQYF. The CDR3 DNA reads as TGTGCCAGCAGTGAAGCGCTTTCCGAGCAGTACTTC.

This chain connects TRBV10-3 to TRBJ1-4; D gene ambiguous. This CDR3 contains 14 residues. Germline V gene sequence: CDR1 ENHRY, CDR2 SYGVKD. Trimming cost V 2 bases and J 3 bases, with 7 bases left between them. CDR3 coding DNA: TGTGCCATCAGTGAGAAGGTAGCTAATGAAAAACTGTTTTTT. It encodes CAISEKVANEKLFF.

The chain joins TRBV30 to TRBJ2-1; tentatively, D is TRBD2 (6 bases). The closer fit of TRBJ2-7 to the DNA end suggests the J call may be wrong. From germline, CDR1 is GTSNPN and CDR2 SVGIG (reference sequence). The CDR3 covers 14 residues. As DNA, the CDR3 is TGTGCCTGGAGTGTCCTCCTAGCGTACAATGAGCAGTACTTC. Residues: CAWSVLLAYNEQYF.

This clonotype has only a few counts. J is TRBJ1-2 and V is TRBV28; possibly TRBD1 for D (6 bases). The CDR3 loop spans 13 amino acids. Per the germline V gene, CDR1 is MDHEN and CDR2 is SYDVKM. The V end was cut by 7 bases, the J end by 4 bases, with 13 bases between. The DNA of the CDR3 is TGTGCCAGCACCGCTACAGGGACCTATGGCTACACCTTC. Amino acids: CASTATGTYGYTF.